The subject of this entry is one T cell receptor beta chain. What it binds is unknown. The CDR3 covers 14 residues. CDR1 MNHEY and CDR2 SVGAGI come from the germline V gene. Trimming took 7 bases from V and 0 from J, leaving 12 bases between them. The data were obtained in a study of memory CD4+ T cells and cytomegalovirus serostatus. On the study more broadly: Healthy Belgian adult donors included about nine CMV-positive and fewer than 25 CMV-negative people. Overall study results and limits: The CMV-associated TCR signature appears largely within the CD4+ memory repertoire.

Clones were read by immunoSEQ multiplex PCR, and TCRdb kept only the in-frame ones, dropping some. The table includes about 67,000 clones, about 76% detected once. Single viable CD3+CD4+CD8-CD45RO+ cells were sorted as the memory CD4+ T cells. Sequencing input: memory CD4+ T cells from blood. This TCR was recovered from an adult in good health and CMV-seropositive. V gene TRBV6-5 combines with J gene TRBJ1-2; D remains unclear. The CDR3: CASTFLGPNYGYTF. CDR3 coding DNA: TGTGCCAGCACGTTCCTGGGTCCTAACTATGGCTACACCTTC.